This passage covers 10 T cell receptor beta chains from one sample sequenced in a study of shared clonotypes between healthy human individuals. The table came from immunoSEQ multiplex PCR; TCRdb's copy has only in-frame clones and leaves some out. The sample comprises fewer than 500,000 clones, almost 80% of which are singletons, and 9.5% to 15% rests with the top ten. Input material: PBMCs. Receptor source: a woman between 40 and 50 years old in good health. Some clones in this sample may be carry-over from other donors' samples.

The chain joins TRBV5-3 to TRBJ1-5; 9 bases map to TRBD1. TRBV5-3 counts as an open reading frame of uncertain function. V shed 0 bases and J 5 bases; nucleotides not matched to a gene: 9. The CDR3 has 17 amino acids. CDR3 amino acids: CARSLEGQGRGDQPQHF. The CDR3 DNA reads TGTGCCAGAAGCTTGGAAGGACAGGGGCGCGGGGATCAGCCCCAGCATTTT.

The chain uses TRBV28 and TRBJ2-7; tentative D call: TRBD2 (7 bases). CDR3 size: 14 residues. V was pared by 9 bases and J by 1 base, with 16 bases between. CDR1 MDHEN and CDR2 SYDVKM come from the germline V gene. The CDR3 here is CARGGGRMSYEQYF. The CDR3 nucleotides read TGTGCCAGGGGGGGCGGGAGAATGTCCTACGAGCAGTACTTC.

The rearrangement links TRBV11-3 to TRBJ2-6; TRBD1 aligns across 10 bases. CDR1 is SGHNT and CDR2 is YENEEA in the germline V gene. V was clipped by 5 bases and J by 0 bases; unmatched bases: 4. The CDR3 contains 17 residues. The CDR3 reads CASSLGQGRSGANVLTF. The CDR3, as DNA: TGTGCCAGCAGCCTGGGACAGGGGCGCTCTGGGGCCAACGTCCTGACTTTC.

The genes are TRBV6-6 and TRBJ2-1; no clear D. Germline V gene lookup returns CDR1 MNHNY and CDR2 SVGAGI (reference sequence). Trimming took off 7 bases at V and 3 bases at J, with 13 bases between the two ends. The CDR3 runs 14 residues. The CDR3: CASTLESGYNEQFF. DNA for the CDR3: TGTGCCAGCACGCTCGAGTCCGGCTACAATGAGCAGTTCTTC.

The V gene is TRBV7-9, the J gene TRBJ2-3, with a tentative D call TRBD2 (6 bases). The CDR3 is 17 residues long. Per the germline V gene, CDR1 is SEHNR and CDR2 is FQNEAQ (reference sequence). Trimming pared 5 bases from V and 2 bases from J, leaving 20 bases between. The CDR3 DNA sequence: TGTGCCAGCAGCAAACGATCGTGGGGGGTTAACACAGATACGCAGTATTTT. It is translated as CASSKRSWGVNTDTQYF.

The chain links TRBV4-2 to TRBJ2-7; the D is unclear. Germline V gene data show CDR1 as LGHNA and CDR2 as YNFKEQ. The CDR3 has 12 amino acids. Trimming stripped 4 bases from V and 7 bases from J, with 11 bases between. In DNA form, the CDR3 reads TGTGCCAGCAGCCCGCTACATGGGGAGCAGTACTTC. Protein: CASSPLHGEQYF.

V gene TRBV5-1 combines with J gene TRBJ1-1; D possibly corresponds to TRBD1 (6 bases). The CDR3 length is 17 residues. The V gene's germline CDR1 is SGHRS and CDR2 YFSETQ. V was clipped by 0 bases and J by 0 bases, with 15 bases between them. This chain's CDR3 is CASSLVSRQGLNTEAFF. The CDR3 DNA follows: TGCGCCAGCAGCTTGGTTTCACGGCAGGGGCTGAACACTGAAGCTTTCTTT.

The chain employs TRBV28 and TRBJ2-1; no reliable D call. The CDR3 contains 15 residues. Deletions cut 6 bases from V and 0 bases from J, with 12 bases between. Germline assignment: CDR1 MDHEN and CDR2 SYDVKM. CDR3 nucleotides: TGTGCCAGCAGCATCACTACCCTCTCCTACAATGAGCAGTTCTTC. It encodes CASSITTLSYNEQFF.

As DNA, the CDR3 is TGTGCCACCAGCCTCGGGACAGCGAGCTCCTACGAGCAGTACTTC. Encoded protein: CATSLGTASSYEQYF. This chain joins TRBV15 and TRBJ2-7; 7 nucleotides line up with TRBD1. The J segment lost 0 bases and the V segment lost 5 bases, leaving 7 bases of the junction unmatched. This CDR3 region has 15 residues. The germline CDR1 and CDR2 sequences are LNHNV and YYDKDF (reference sequence). The full variable domain, rest sourced from reference TRBV15 and TRBJ2-7, is DAMVIQNPRYQVTQFGKPVTLSCSQTLNHNVMYWYQQKSSQAPKLLFHYYDKDFNNEADTPDNFQSRRPNTSFCFLDIRSPGLGDTAMYLCATSLGTASSYEQYFGPGTRLTVT.

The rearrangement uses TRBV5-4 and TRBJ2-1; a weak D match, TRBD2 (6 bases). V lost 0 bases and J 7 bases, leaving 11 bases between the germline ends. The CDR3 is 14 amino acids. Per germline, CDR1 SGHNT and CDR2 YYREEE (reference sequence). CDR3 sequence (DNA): TGTGCCAGCAGCTTGGACGGGACTCTAAATGAGCAGTTCTTC. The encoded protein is CASSLDGTLNEQFF.